This entry lists 12 T cell receptor beta chains sequenced from one sample in a study of shared clonotypes between healthy human individuals. Libraries were prepared by immunoSEQ multiplex PCR; TCRdb keeps only in-frame clonotypes and omits some of them. The sample includes more than 2 million clones, nearly 97% seen only once; the top ten take roughly 0.13%. The specimen was naive CD4+ T cells sorted from blood. Sample subset: CD45RA+ positively selected. The receptor source for this set is a man aged 18 to 29 in good health.

The chain joins TRBV18 to TRBJ1-2; no definite D call. CDR1 is KGHSH and CDR2 is LQKENI in the germline V gene. Trimming took off 3 bases at V and 5 bases at J, with 10 bases between the two ends. CDR3 length: 13 amino acids. This chain's CDR3 is CASSPRQLYGYTF. The CDR3 region has the DNA TGTGCCAGCTCACCTAGGCAGCTATATGGCTACACCTTC.

The genes are TRBV11-2 and TRBJ2-2; no firm D call. There are 14 residues in the CDR3. The V end lost 2 bases, the J end lost 0 bases, and 4 bases lay between the germline ends. Per germline, CDR1 SGHAT and CDR2 FQNNGV. CDR3 sequence reads: CASSLTANTGELFF. CDR3 bases: TGTGCCAGCAGCTTAACTGCGAACACCGGGGAGCTGTTTTTT.

CDR3 residues: CASSLMTAGGGQPQHF. DNA for the CDR3: TGTGCCAGCAGCTTAATGACGGCTGGGGGCGGTCAGCCCCAGCATTTT. The rearrangement uses TRBV7-3 and TRBJ1-5; D is possibly TRBD1 (6 bases). This CDR3 spans 16 amino acids. The V end was cut by 1 base, the J end by 6 bases, with 16 bases between. From germline, CDR1 is SGHTA and CDR2 FQGTGA. The variable domain in full, completed from reference TRBV7-3 and TRBJ1-5, reads GAGVSQTPSNKVTEKGKYVELRCDPISGHTALYWYRQSLGQGPEFLIYFQGTGAADDSGLPNDRFFAVRPEGSVSTLKIQRTERGDSAVYLCASSLMTAGGGQPQHFGDGTRLSIL.

The chain combines TRBV28 with TRBJ2-7; D gene uncertain. The V end lost 5 bases, the J end lost 4 bases, and 12 bases lay between the germline ends. CDR3 length: 13 residues. Germline values: CDR1 MDHEN, CDR2 SYDVKM. The CDR3 DNA reads as TGTGCCAGCAGTCCCCGCGCGAGATACGAGCAGTACTTC. Amino acids: CASSPRARYEQYF.

V gene TRBV7-6 combines with J gene TRBJ2-5; tentatively, D is TRBD2 (6 bases). The CDR3 runs to 17 residues. Germline-derived CDR1 and CDR2 are SGHVS and FNYEAQ. V was cut by 0 bases and J by 5 bases, with 19 bases left in between. In DNA form, the CDR3 reads TGTGCCAGCAGCTTAGCGGCCAGCGGGCTTTTCCTGGAGACCCAGTACTTC. Translating gives CASSLAASGLFLETQYF. The full variable domain, with the rest looked up from reference TRBV7-6 and TRBJ2-5, is GAGVSQSPRYKVTKRGQDVALRCDPISGHVSLYWYRQALGQGPEFLTYFNYEAQQDKSGLPNDRFSAERPEGSISTLTIQRTEQRDSAMYRCASSLAASGLFLETQYFGPGTRLLVL.

V gene TRBV30 combines with J gene TRBJ2-5; D perhaps matches TRBD2 (6 bases). The ends were cut back, 1 base at V and 7 bases at J, with 10 bases in the middle. The germline CDR1 and CDR2 sequences are GTSNPN and SVGIG (reference sequence). CDR3 length: 12 amino acids. The CDR3 region is CAWSGQAGTQYF. CDR3 nucleotide sequence: TGTGCCTGGAGTGGCCAAGCGGGGACCCAGTACTTC. Variable domain in full (rest from reference TRBV30 and TRBJ2-5): SQTIHQWPATLVQPVGSPLSLECTVEGTSNPNLYWYRQAAGRGLQLLFYSVGIGQISSEVPQNLSASRPQDRQFILSSKKLLLSDSGFYLCAWSGQAGTQYFGPGTRLLVL.

The CDR3 region is CAWKIQGSSPLHF. The CDR3 DNA follows: TGTGCCTGGAAAATACAGGGGAGTTCACCCCTCCACTTT. The V gene is TRBV30, the J gene TRBJ1-6, with TRBD1 matching over 7 bases. The CDR3 covers 13 residues. Germline V CDR1 and CDR2: GTSNPN, SVGIG (reference sequence). J gave up 9 bases and V 4 bases, and 6 bases lay outside the gene matches.

This chain links TRBV11-2 with TRBJ1-1; D not certain. The CDR3 length is 16 residues. The V and J ends lost 1 base and 2 bases respectively, with 14 bases between them. Germline CDR1 is SGHAT and CDR2 is FQNNGV. The CDR3 bases are TGTGCCAGCAGCTTAGGCTTACAGAGAACAAACACTGAAGCTTTCTTT. Amino acids: CASSLGLQRTNTEAFF.

This clone was recorded once. The chain carries TRBV7-6 and TRBJ2-1; D is perhaps TRBD2 (6 bases). Trimming took off 2 bases at V and 4 bases at J, with 21 bases between the two ends. The CDR3 has 18 residues. Germline values: CDR1 SGHVS, CDR2 FNYEAQ. CDR3 coding DNA: TGTGCCAGCAGCTTAACCCCCCCAGCCGGGAGTAGGTACAATGAGCAGTTCTTC. As protein: CASSLTPPAGSRYNEQFF.

Here the CDR3 DNA reads TGTGCCAGCAGCTTACTGACAGCGGGAGGGCCTAGCGGGGAGCTGTTTTTT. It codes for CASSLLTAGGPSGELFF. The chain recombines TRBV7-2 with TRBJ2-2; 10 bases align to TRBD2. This CDR3 spans 17 amino acids. CDR1 SGHTA and CDR2 FQGNSA come from the germline V gene. The V segment lost 2 bases and the J segment 7 bases; nucleotides outside the gene matches: 10.

The V and J genes are TRBV6-1 and TRBJ2-1; the match to TRBD2 covers 11 bases. The length of the CDR3 is 15 residues. Trimming cost V 8 bases and J 2 bases; bases outside gene matches: 5. Germline V gene sequence: CDR1 MNHNS, CDR2 SASEGT. The CDR3 region has the DNA TGTGCCAGCGGGGGGACTAGCGGAGCCTACAATGAGCAGTTCTTC. Translated, it gives CASGGTSGAYNEQFF.

This rearrangement joins TRBV9 to TRBJ2-7; either TRBD1 or TRBD2 may supply D (5 bases each). V lost 0 bases and J lost 7, with 17 bases in between. The germline V gene encodes CDR1 SGDLS and CDR2 YYNGEE. The CDR3 is 15 amino acids. DNA for the CDR3: TGTGCCAGCAGCGTAGAAGGGACGGCTGGAGTGGAGCAGTACTTC. It yields the protein CASSVEGTAGVEQYF.